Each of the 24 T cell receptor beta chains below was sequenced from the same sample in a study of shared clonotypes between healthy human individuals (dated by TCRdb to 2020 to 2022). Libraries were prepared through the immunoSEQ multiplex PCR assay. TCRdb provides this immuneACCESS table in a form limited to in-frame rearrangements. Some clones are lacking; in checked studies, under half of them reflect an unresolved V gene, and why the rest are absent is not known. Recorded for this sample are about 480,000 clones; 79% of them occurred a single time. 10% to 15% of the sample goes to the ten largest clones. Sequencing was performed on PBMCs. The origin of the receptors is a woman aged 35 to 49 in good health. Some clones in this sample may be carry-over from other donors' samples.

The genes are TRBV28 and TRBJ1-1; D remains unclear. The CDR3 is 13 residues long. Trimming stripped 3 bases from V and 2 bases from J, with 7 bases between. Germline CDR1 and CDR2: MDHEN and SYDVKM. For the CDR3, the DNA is TGTGCCAGCAGTTTCGGTACCAACACTGAAGCTTTCTTT. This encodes CASSFGTNTEAFF.

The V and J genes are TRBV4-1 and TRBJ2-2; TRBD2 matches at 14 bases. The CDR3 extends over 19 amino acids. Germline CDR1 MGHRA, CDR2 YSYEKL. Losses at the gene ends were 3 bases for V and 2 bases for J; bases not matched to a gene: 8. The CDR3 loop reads CASSQQPGLAGVNTGELFF. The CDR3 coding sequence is TGCGCCAGCAGCCAGCAGCCGGGACTAGCGGGAGTAAACACCGGGGAGCTGTTTTTT.

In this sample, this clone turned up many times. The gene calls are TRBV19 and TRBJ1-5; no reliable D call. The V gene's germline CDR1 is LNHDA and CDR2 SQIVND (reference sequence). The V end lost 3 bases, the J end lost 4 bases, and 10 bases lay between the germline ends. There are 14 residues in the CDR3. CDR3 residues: CASSMGFGNQPQHF. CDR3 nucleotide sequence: TGTGCCAGTAGTATGGGGTTTGGGAATCAGCCCCAGCATTTT.

The CDR3 nucleotides are TGTGCCAGCAGTTACGGGGAAAGTCAGCCCCAGCATTTT. Its protein product is CASSYGESQPQHF. V is TRBV6-6 and J is TRBJ1-5; D is unresolved. Looked up from germline, CDR1 is MNHNY and CDR2 is SVGAGI (reference sequence). The CDR3 has 13 amino acids. Trimming pared 2 bases from V and 6 bases from J, leaving 8 bases between.

The CDR3 loop is CASSPTTSGLTDTQYF. CDR3 nucleotide sequence: TGCGCCAGCAGCCCCACGACTAGCGGACTCACAGATACGCAGTATTTT. The chain has TRBV10-1 and TRBJ2-3; 9 nucleotides agree with TRBD2. V gave up 6 bases and J gave up 2 bases; unmatched junction bases: 9. This CDR3 has 16 amino acids. Per the germline V gene, CDR1 is WNHNN and CDR2 is SYGVQD (reference sequence).

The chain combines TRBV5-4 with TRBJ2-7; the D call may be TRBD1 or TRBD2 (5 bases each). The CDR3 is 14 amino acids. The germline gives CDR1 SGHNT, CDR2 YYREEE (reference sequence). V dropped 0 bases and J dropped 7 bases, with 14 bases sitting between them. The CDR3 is CASSLVGAYSEQYF. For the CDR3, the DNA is TGTGCCAGCAGCTTGGTCGGGGCTTACTCTGAGCAGTACTTC.

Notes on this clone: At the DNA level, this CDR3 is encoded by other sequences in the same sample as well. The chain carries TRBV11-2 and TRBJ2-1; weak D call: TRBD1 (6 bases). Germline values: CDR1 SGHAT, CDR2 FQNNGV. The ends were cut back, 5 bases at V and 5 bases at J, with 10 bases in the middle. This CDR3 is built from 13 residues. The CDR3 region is CASSLQGNNEQFF. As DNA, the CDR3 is TGTGCCAGCAGCCTACAGGGAAACAATGAGCAGTTCTTC.

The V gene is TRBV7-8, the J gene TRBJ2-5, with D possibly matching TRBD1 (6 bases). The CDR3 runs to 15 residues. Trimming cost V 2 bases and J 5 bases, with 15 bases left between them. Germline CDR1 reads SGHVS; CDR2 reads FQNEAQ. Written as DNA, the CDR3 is TGTGCCAGCAGCTTAACAAGCAGGGGAATGGAGACCCAGTACTTC. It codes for CASSLTSRGMETQYF.

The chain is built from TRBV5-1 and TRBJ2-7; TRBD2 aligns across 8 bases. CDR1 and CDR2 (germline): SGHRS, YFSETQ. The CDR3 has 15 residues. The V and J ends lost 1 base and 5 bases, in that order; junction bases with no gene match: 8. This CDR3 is CASSLQAGDIHEQYF. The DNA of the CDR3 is TGCGCCAGCAGCTTGCAAGCGGGAGATATCCACGAGCAGTACTTC.

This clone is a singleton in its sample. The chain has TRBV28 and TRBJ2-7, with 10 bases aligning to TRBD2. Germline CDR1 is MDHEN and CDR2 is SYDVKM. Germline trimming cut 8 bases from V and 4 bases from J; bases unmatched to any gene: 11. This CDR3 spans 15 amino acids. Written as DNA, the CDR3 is TGTGCCAGCCAAACTTTAGCGGGAGGTCGGTACGAGCAGTACTTC. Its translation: CASQTLAGGRYEQYF.

The DNA for the CDR3 is TGCGCCAGCAGCCCCGGGACTACCGGGGAGCTGTTTTTT. It specifies CASSPGTTGELFF. This rearrangement joins TRBV5-1 to TRBJ2-2, with D perhaps matching TRBD2 (6 bases). Germline CDR1 and CDR2: SGHRS and YFSETQ. The V gene lost 4 bases and the J gene lost 5 bases, with 9 bases spanning the gap. This CDR3 has 13 amino acids.

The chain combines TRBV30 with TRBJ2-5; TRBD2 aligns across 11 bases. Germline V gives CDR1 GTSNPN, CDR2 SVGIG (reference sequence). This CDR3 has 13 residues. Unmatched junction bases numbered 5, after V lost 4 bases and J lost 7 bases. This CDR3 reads CAWNSGRALTQYF. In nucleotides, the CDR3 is TGTGCCTGGAATAGCGGGAGGGCGTTGACCCAGTACTTC.

CDR3 sequence (DNA): TGTGCCAGTAGGGAAGACACGTCCACCGAGCAGTACTTC. Translated: CASREDTSTEQYF. The rearrangement links TRBV6-1 to TRBJ2-7; D unresolved. The CDR3 is 13 amino acids. Trimming cost V 9 bases and J 6 bases, with 18 bases left between them. Germline CDR1 MNHNS, CDR2 SASEGT.

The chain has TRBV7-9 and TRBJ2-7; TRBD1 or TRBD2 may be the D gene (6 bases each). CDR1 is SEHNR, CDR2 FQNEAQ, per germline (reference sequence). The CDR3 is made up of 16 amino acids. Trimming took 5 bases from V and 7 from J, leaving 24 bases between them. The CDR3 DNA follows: TGTGCCAGCAGCGATAACCTAGGGGGGTCCTCCTCGGAGCAGTACTTC. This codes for CASSDNLGGSSSEQYF. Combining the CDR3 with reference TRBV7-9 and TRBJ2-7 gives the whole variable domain DTGVSQNPRHKITKRGQNVTFRCDPISEHNRLYWYRQTLGQGPEFLTYFQNEAQLEKSRLLSDRFSAERPKGSFSTLEIQRTEQGDSAMYLCASSDNLGGSSSEQYFGPGTRLTVT.

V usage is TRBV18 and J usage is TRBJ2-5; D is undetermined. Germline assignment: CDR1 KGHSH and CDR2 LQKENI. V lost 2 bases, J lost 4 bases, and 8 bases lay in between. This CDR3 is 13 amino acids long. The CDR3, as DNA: TGTGCCAGCTCACCAGCTCCGACAGAGACCCAGTACTTC. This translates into CASSPAPTETQYF. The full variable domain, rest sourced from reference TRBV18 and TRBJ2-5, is NAGVMQNPRHLVRRRGQEARLRCSPMKGHSHVYWYRQLPEEGLKFMVYLQKENIIDESGMPKERFSAEFPKEGPSILRIQQVVRGDSAAYFCASSPAPTETQYFGPGTRLLVL.

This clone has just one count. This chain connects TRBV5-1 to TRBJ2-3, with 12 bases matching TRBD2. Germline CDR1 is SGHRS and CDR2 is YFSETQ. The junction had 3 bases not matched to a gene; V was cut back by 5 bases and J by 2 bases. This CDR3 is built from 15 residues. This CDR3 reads CASSASGRVTDTQYF. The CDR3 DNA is TGCGCCAGCAGTGCTAGCGGGAGGGTCACAGATACGCAGTATTTT.

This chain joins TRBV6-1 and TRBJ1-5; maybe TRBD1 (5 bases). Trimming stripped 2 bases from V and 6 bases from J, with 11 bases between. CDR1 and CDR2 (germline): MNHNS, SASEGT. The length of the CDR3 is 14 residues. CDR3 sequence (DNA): TGTGCCAGCAGTGAATCAGGGTTATTTCAGCCCCAGCATTTT. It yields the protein CASSESGLFQPQHF.

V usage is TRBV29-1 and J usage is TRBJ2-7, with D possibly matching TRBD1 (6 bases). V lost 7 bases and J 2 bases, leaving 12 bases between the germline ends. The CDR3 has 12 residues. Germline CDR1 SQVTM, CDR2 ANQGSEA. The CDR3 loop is CSASTGTYEQYF. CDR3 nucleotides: TGCAGCGCCTCCACAGGGACCTACGAGCAGTACTTC.

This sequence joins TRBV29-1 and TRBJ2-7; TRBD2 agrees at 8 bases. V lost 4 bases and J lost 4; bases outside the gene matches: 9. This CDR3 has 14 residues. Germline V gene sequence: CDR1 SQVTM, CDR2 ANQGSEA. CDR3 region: CSVVRGAGAYEQYF. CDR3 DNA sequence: TGCAGCGTTGTCCGGGGAGCGGGAGCGTACGAGCAGTACTTC.

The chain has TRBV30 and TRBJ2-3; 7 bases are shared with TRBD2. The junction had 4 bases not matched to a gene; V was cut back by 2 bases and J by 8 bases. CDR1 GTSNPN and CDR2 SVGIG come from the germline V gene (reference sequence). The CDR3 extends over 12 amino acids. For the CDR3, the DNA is TGTGCCTGGAGTTGGGGGGAGGGTACGCAGTATTTT. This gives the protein CAWSWGEGTQYF. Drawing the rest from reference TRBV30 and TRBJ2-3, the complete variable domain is SQTIHQWPATLVQPVGSPLSLECTVEGTSNPNLYWYRQAAGRGLQLLFYSVGIGQISSEVPQNLSASRPQDRQFILSSKKLLLSDSGFYLCAWSWGEGTQYFGPGTRLTVL.

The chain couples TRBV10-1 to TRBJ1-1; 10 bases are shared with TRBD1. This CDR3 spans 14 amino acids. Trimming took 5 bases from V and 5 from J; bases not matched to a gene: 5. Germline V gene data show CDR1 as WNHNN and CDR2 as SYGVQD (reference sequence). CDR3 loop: CASSPTGGNTEAFF. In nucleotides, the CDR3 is TGCGCCAGCAGTCCGACAGGGGGCAATACTGAAGCTTTCTTT.

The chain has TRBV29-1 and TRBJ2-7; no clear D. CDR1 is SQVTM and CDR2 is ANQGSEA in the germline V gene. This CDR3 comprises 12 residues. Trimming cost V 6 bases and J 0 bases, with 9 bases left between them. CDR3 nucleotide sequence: TGCAGCGTGGCGGCAGTCTCCTACGAGCAGTACTTC. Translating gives CSVAAVSYEQYF.

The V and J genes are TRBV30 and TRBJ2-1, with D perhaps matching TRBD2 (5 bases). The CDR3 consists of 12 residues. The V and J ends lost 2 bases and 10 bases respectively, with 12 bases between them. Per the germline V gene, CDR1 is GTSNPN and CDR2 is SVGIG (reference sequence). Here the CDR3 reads CAWSPSRGEQFF. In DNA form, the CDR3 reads TGTGCCTGGAGTCCCTCTCGAGGGGAGCAGTTCTTC. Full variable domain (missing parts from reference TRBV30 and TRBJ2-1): SQTIHQWPATLVQPVGSPLSLECTVEGTSNPNLYWYRQAAGRGLQLLFYSVGIGQISSEVPQNLSASRPQDRQFILSSKKLLLSDSGFYLCAWSPSRGEQFFGPGTRLTVL.

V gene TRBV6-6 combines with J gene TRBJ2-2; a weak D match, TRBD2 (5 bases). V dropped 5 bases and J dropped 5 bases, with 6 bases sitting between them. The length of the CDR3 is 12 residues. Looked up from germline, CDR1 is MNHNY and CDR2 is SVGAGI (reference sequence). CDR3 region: CASSPGTGELFF. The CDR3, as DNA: TGTGCCAGCAGTCCGGGAACCGGGGAGCTGTTTTTT.